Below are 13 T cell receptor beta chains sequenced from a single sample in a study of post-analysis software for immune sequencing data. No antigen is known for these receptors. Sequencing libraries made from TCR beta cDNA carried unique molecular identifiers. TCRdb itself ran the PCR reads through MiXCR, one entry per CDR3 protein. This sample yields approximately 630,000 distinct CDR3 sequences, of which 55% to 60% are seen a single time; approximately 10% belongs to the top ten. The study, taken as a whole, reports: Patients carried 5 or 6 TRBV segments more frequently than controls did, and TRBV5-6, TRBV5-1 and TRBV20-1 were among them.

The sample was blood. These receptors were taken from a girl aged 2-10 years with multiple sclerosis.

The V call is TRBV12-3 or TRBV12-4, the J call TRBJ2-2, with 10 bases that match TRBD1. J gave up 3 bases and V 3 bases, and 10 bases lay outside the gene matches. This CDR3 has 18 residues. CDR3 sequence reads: CASSFGTGVSGHTGELFF. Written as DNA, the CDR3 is TGTGCCAGCAGTTTTGGGACAGGGGTTTCCGGTCACACCGGGGAGCTGTTTTTT.

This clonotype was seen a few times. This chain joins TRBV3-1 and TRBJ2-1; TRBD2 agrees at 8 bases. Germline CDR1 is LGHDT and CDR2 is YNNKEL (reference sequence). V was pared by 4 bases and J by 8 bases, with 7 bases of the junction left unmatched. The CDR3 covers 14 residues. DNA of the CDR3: TGTGCCAGCAGCCCAGGACTAGCCTCCGATGAGCAGTTCTTC. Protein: CASSPGLASDEQFF.

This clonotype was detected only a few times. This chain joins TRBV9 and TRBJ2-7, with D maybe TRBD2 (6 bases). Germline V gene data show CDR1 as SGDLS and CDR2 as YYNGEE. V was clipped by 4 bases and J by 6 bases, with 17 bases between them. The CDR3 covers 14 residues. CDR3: CASSQDGGVGEQYF. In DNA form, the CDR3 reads TGTGCCAGCAGCCAAGATGGAGGGGTCGGCGAGCAGTACTTC.

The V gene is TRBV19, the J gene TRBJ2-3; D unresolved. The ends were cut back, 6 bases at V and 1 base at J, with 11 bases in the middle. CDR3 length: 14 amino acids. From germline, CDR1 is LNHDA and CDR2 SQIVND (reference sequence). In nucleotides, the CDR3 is TGTGCCAGTAGCCAAGTTGAAGGCACAGATACGCAGTATTTT. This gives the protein CASSQVEGTDTQYF.

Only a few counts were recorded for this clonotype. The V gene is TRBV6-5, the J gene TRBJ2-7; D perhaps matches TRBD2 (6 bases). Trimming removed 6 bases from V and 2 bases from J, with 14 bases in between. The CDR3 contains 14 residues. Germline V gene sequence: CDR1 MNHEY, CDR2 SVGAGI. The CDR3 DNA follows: TGTGCCAGCAGGAACAGCGGGCCTCCCTACGAGCAGTACTTC. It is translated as CASRNSGPPYEQYF.

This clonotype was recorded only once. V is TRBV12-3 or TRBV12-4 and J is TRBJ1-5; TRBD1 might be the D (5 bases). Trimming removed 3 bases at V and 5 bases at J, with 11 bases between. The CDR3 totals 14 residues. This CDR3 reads CASSLGGTHQPQHF. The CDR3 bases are TGTGCCAGCAGTTTGGGGGGGACCCATCAGCCCCAGCATTTT.

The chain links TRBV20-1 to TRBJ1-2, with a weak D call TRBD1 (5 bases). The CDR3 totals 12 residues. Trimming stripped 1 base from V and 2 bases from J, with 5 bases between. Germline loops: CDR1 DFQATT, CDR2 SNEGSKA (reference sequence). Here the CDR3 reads CSARGQNYGYTF. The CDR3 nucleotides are TGCAGTGCTAGAGGACAGAACTATGGCTACACCTTC.

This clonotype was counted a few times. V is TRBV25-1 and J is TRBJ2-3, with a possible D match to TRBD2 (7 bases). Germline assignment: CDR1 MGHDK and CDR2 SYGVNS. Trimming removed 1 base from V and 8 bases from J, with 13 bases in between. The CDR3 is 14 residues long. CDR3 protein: CASSEFGRGSTQYF. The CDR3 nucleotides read TGTGCCAGCAGTGAATTTGGGAGGGGGAGTACGCAGTATTTT.

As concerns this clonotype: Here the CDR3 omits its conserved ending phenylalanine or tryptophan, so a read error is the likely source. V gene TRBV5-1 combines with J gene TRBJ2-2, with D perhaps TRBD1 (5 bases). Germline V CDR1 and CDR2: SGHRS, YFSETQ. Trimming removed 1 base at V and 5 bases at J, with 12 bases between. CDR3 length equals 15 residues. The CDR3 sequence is CASSLFQGGTGELFL. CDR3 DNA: TGCGCCAGCAGCTTGTTCCAGGGTGGGACCGGGGAGCTGTTTTTG.

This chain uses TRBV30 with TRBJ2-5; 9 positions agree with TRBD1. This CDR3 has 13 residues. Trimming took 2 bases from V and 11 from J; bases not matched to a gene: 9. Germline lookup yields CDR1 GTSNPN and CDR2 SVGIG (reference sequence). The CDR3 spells CAWSRDRAIEQYF. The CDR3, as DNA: TGTGCCTGGAGTAGGGACAGGGCGATTGAGCAGTACTTC. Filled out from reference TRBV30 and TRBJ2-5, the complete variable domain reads SQTIHQWPATLVQPVGSPLSLECTVEGTSNPNLYWYRQAAGRGLQLLFYSVGIGQISSEVPQNLSASRPQDRQFILSSKKLLLSDSGFYLCAWSRDRAIEQYFGPGTRLLVL.

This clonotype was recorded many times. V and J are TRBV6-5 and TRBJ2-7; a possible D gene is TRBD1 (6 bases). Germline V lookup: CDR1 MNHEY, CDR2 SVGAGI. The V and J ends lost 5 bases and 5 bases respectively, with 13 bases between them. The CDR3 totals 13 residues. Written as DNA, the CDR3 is TGTGCCAGCAGTGCACAGGGTGGCAACGAGCAGTACTTC. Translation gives CASSAQGGNEQYF.

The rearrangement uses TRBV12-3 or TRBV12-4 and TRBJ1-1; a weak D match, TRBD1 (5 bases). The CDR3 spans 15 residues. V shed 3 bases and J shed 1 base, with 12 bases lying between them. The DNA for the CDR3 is TGTGCCAGCAGTTTTTACGGGACGGGGAACACTGAAGCTTTCTTT. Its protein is CASSFYGTGNTEAFF.

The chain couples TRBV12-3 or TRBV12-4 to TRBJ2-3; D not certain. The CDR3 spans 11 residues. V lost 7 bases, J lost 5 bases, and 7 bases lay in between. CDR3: CASKGRDTQYF. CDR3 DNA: TGTGCCAGCAAAGGCAGAGATACGCAGTATTTT.